The 31 T cell receptor beta chains below all came from one sample that was sequenced in a study of cytomegalovirus exposure and HLA in healthy donors. Method: immunoSEQ multiplex PCR; TCRdb's copy keeps in-frame clones and lacks some. This sample has some 84,000 clones; just over 90% occur once, and the top ten carry about 2.2%. The sample consisted of PBMCs. These receptors came from a man aged 25-45 years in good health and CMV-seronegative.

The chain uses TRBV6-4 and TRBJ2-2; a possible D gene is TRBD1 (6 bases). Germline V gene lookup returns CDR1 MRHNA and CDR2 SNTAGT. Between the trimmed V and J ends, which lost 7 bases and 1 base, there was a span of 10 bases. The CDR3 length is 14 residues. The CDR3 reads CASKGQWNTGELFF. For the CDR3, the DNA is TGTGCCAGCAAAGGACAGTGGAACACCGGGGAGCTGTTTTTT.

The chain carries TRBV28 and TRBJ2-3, with TRBD2 matching 10 bases. Germline CDR1 reads MDHEN; CDR2 reads SYDVKM. This CDR3 comprises 15 residues. After removal of 7 bases from V and 2 bases from J, the junction contained 6 bases not matched to a gene. CDR3 sequence: CASNVAGGNTDTQYF. DNA for the CDR3: TGTGCCAGCAATGTAGCGGGGGGCAACACAGATACGCAGTATTTT.

Only one count was recorded for this clone. The chain uses TRBV29-1 and TRBJ2-5; 7 bases line up with TRBD1. J lost 4 bases, V lost 4 bases, and 6 bases had no gene match. Germline V gene sequence: CDR1 SQVTM, CDR2 ANQGSEA. This CDR3 is built from 13 residues. The CDR3 spells CSVASGGGETQYF. The CDR3 DNA reads TGCAGCGTTGCTTCAGGGGGTGGAGAGACCCAGTACTTC.

J is TRBJ2-7 and V is TRBV14; TRBD1 aligns across 8 bases. Trimming at V came to 4 bases and at J to 0 bases, leaving 5 bases not matched to a gene. CDR3 size: 15 residues. Per germline, CDR1 SGHDN and CDR2 FVKESK. This chain's CDR3 is CASSPDRGGSYEQYF. CDR3 coding DNA: TGTGCCAGCAGCCCCGACAGGGGAGGCTCCTACGAGCAGTACTTC. Complete variable domain (other parts from reference TRBV14 and TRBJ2-7): EAGVTQFPSHSVIEKGQTVTLRCDPISGHDNLYWYRRVMGKEIKFLLHFVKESKQDESGMPNNRFLAERTGGTYSTLKVQPAELEDSGVYFCASSPDRGGSYEQYFGPGTRLTVT.

The rearrangement joins TRBV27 to TRBJ1-4, with D uncertain. Trimming pared 5 bases from V and 7 bases from J, leaving 14 bases between. Germline V CDR1 and CDR2: MNHEY, SMNVEV (reference sequence). This CDR3 has 14 amino acids. For the CDR3, the DNA is TGTGCCAGCAGTCCCCTTATGAAACTTGAAAAACTGTTTTTT. As protein: CASSPLMKLEKLFF.

As for this clone: A read error may produce the germline difference seen at one junction end. This sequence joins TRBV11-2 and TRBJ2-1; 9 bases line up with TRBD1. Germline assignment: CDR1 SGHAT and CDR2 FQNNGV. The CDR3 consists of 12 residues. CDR3 in amino acids: CASSLGDREKFF. As DNA, the CDR3 is TGTGCCAGCAGTTTAGGGGACAGGGAGAAGTTCTTC.

The chain recombines TRBV6-6 with TRBJ1-2, with 8 bases that match TRBD1. The CDR3 contains 15 residues. After removal of 6 bases from V and 0 bases from J, the junction contained 6 bases not matched to a gene. Germline V gives CDR1 MNHNY, CDR2 SVGAGI (reference sequence). CDR3 sequence (DNA): TGTGCCAGCAGAGGACAGGGTGGCTCTAACTATGGCTACACCTTC. Translation gives CASRGQGGSNYGYTF.

This chain joins TRBV28 and TRBJ2-5, with 10 bases matching TRBD2. Germline V gene lookup returns CDR1 MDHEN and CDR2 SYDVKM. J was trimmed by 4 bases and V by 6 bases; bases with no gene match: 11. The CDR3 has 16 amino acids. The CDR3 region is CASRQTLAGVGETQYF. CDR3 in DNA: TGTGCCAGCAGACAGACGCTAGCGGGAGTGGGAGAGACCCAGTACTTC.

The gene calls are TRBV2 and TRBJ1-5; 12 bases match TRBD1. Germline V gene data show CDR1 as SNHLY and CDR2 as FYNNEI. The CDR3 is 13 residues long. V gave up 7 bases and J gave up 7 bases; unmatched junction bases: 2. CDR3: CASKGQGAQPQHF. The CDR3 coding sequence is TGTGCCAGCAAGGGACAGGGGGCCCAGCCCCAGCATTTT.

This clone is a singleton in its sample. The rearrangement links TRBV14 to TRBJ2-7; D is undetermined. The V end lost 5 bases, the J end lost 0 bases, and 11 bases lay between the germline ends. CDR1 and CDR2 from the germline V gene are SGHDN and FVKESK. CDR3 size: 14 residues. CDR3 coding DNA: TGTGCCAGCAGCGTAGCCATCCACTCCTACGAGCAGTACTTC. As protein: CASSVAIHSYEQYF.

This sequence joins TRBV10-3 and TRBJ2-1, with a tentative D call TRBD1 (6 bases). The germline gives CDR1 ENHRY, CDR2 SYGVKD. This CDR3 spans 16 amino acids. Trimming cost V 4 bases and J 3 bases, with 16 bases left between them. CDR3 DNA: TGTGCCATCAGTGCCCAGGGGACGTTTAACTACAATGAGCAGTTCTTC. Translated, it gives CAISAQGTFNYNEQFF.

In its sample, this clone is medium-sized (0.01 to 0.1%). The rearrangement uses TRBV6-4 and TRBJ2-1; D not certain. V gave up 3 bases and J gave up 0 bases, with 3 bases separating them. CDR3 length equals 13 residues. Germline V lookup: CDR1 MRHNA, CDR2 SNTAGT. CDR3 nucleotide sequence: TGTGCCAGCAGTGAGAGCTCCTACAATGAGCAGTTCTTC. Protein product: CASSESSYNEQFF.

This clone was recorded once. The V and J genes are TRBV19 and TRBJ2-7, with 10 bases lining up with TRBD1. Per germline, CDR1 LNHDA and CDR2 SQIVND (reference sequence). Trimming removed 5 bases from V and 2 bases from J; junction bases left unmatched: 6. CDR3 length equals 15 residues. CDR3 nucleotide sequence: TGTGCCAGTAGTGATCCGGGACAGGGGACCTACGAGCAGTACTTC. This codes for CASSDPGQGTYEQYF.

CDR3 amino acids: CASSFFDPGQGGGYTF. The CDR3 DNA sequence: TGTGCCAGCAGCTTCTTTGATCCGGGACAGGGTGGCGGCTACACCTTC. V gene TRBV5-5 combines with J gene TRBJ1-2; 9 bases align to TRBD1. After removal of 2 bases from V and 8 bases from J, the junction contained 13 bases not matched to a gene. From germline, CDR1 is SGHKS and CDR2 YYEKEE (reference sequence). This CDR3 comprises 16 residues. Looking up the rest from reference TRBV5-5 and TRBJ1-2 gives the full variable domain: DAGVTQSPTHLIKTRGQQVTLRCSPISGHKSVSWYQQVLGQGPQFIFQYYEKEERGRGNFPDRFSARQFPNYSSELNVNALLLGDSALYLCASSFFDPGQGGGYTFGSGTRLTVV.

The J gene is TRBJ2-1, the V gene TRBV18; D possibly corresponds to TRBD1 (6 bases). V shed 6 bases and J shed 4 bases, with 10 bases lying between them. This CDR3 has 13 residues. Germline CDR1 is KGHSH and CDR2 is LQKENI. CDR3 DNA: TGTGCCAGCTCTCCGGACAGTTACAATGAGCAGTTCTTC. Encoded protein: CASSPDSYNEQFF.

The V call is TRBV7-2, the J call TRBJ2-1; 13 bases line up with TRBD2. The V gene's germline CDR1 is SGHTA and CDR2 FQGNSA. The junction had 4 bases not matched to a gene; V was cut back by 5 bases and J by 0 bases. There are 17 residues in the CDR3. The CDR3 region has the DNA TGTGCCAGCAGCGAAGGGACTAGCGGGACCTCCTACAATGAGCAGTTCTTC. This translates into CASSEGTSGTSYNEQFF.

The chain employs TRBV28 and TRBJ2-7, with TRBD2 matching 10 bases. With 7 bases clipped from V and 4 bases from J, the junction kept 10 bases outside the gene matches. This CDR3 comprises 15 residues. Germline CDR1 is MDHEN and CDR2 is SYDVKM. DNA for the CDR3: TGTGCCAGCATCCCTGGGACTAGCGCCTCTTACGAGCAGTACTTC. It is translated as CASIPGTSASYEQYF.

This chain connects TRBV19 to TRBJ2-3; TRBD2 matches at 9 bases. Losses at the gene ends were 6 bases for V and 6 bases for J; bases not matched to a gene: 7. Germline V gene lookup returns CDR1 LNHDA and CDR2 SQIVND (reference sequence). The CDR3 is made up of 14 amino acids. The chain's CDR3 is CASRNAGGQDTQYF. The CDR3, as DNA: TGTGCCAGTAGAAACGCGGGGGGGCAGGATACGCAGTATTTT.

The CDR3 is CASSIVGGSYEQYF. CDR3 nucleotide sequence: TGTGCCAGTAGTATAGTGGGGGGGAGCTACGAGCAGTACTTC. The V gene is TRBV19, the J gene TRBJ2-7; 7 bases map to TRBD2. Unmatched junction bases numbered 3, after V lost 1 base and J lost 3 bases. The CDR3 loop spans 14 amino acids. Germline lookup yields CDR1 LNHDA and CDR2 SQIVND (reference sequence).

This sequence joins TRBV5-4 and TRBJ2-1, with D possibly matching TRBD2 (5 bases). Germline V gene lookup returns CDR1 SGHNT and CDR2 YYREEE (reference sequence). This CDR3 has 18 residues. Trimming pared 0 bases from V and 1 base from J, leaving 17 bases between. The CDR3 coding sequence is TGTGCCAGCAGCTTGGTGGACTGGAAATCGGCGTCCTACAATGAGCAGTTCTTC. This codes for CASSLVDWKSASYNEQFF.

This clone showed up just once. This rearrangement joins TRBV4-1 to TRBJ2-5, with a possible D match to TRBD2 (6 bases). CDR3 size: 18 residues. With 1 base removed from V and 1 base from J, the gap between germline ends came to 19 bases. CDR1 and CDR2 from the germline V gene are MGHRA and YSYEKL. The CDR3 coding sequence is TGCGCCAGCAGCCAAGCTCTAGCGCCGATACAAACCCAAGAGACCCAGTACTTC. The encoded protein is CASSQALAPIQTQETQYF.

The CDR3 here is CTSSQDKAGAYNEQFF. The CDR3 DNA follows: TGCACCAGCAGCCAAGATAAAGCGGGAGCCTACAATGAGCAGTTCTTC. The rearrangement joins TRBV1 to TRBJ2-1; the listed D gene, TRBD2, was not tested against the DNA. TRBV1 is assigned pseudogene status. The CDR3 length is 16 residues.

The genes are TRBV2 and TRBJ2-7; TRBD2 aligns across 11 bases. Germline V gene data show CDR1 as SNHLY and CDR2 as FYNNEI. This CDR3 is 16 amino acids long. The ends lost 0 bases at V and 4 bases at J; junction bases unmatched: 5. In DNA, the CDR3 is TGTGCCAGCAGTGAAGCGGGGGCTAGCGGGAGGTACGAGCAGTACTTC. Protein: CASSEAGASGRYEQYF.

This chain uses TRBV7-2 with TRBJ1-2; TRBD1 agrees at 8 bases. Germline trimming cut 1 base from V and 4 bases from J; bases unmatched to any gene: 2. Germline V gene sequence: CDR1 SGHTA, CDR2 FQGNSA. There are 14 residues in the CDR3. The CDR3 DNA reads as TGTGCCAGCAGCTTAGGCGGACAGGGCTATGGCTACACCTTC. Translating gives CASSLGGQGYGYTF.

The chain carries TRBV6-5 and TRBJ2-5; D is possibly TRBD2 (5 bases). V was trimmed by 1 base and J by 1 base, leaving 13 bases between them. The CDR3 consists of 16 residues. CDR1 and CDR2 (germline): MNHEY, SVGAGI. CDR3 region: CASSYWRAVGQETQYF. The CDR3 DNA is TGTGCCAGCAGTTACTGGCGGGCAGTTGGCCAAGAGACCCAGTACTTC.

The chain employs TRBV2 and TRBJ2-1, with 8 bases aligning to TRBD1. V trimming: 4 bases; J trimming: 8 bases; junction bases outside the gene matches: 19. The length of the CDR3 is 18 residues. The germline CDR1 and CDR2 sequences are SNHLY and FYNNEI. The CDR3 spells CASSGKRDRPLFLDEQFF. CDR3 nucleotide sequence: TGTGCCAGCAGTGGGAAAAGGGACAGGCCCCTTTTCTTGGATGAGCAGTTCTTC.

This clone was seen only once. The CDR3 loop reads CASNSDSRETQYF. CDR3 nucleotide sequence: TGTGCCAGCAACTCGGACAGTAGAGAGACCCAGTACTTC. This chain joins TRBV6-1 and TRBJ2-5; D is possibly TRBD1 (6 bases). Germline CDR1 MNHNS, CDR2 SASEGT. CDR3 length: 13 amino acids. Trimming pared 7 bases from V and 4 bases from J, leaving 13 bases between.

The chain uses TRBV6-5 and TRBJ2-1; 11 positions match TRBD2. After removal of 5 bases from V and 7 bases from J, the junction contained 7 bases not matched to a gene. From germline, CDR1 is MNHEY and CDR2 SVGAGI. This CDR3 is 15 amino acids long. Here the CDR3 reads CASSKLAGVLNEQFF. The CDR3 DNA sequence: TGTGCCAGCAGTAAACTAGCGGGAGTTCTAAATGAGCAGTTCTTC.

The genes are TRBV6-5 and TRBJ2-7, with TRBD1 identical over 8 bases. The CDR3 loop spans 14 amino acids. V lost 8 bases and J lost 2; bases outside the gene matches: 8. Germline V gene data show CDR1 as MNHEY and CDR2 as SVGAGI. The CDR3 here is CASHPQGGTYEQYF. As DNA, the CDR3 is TGTGCCAGCCACCCACAGGGGGGTACCTACGAGCAGTACTTC.

This clone has more than one count but fewer than ten. J is TRBJ1-5 and V is TRBV10-1, with 9 bases that match TRBD1. The J segment lost 7 bases and the V segment lost 5 bases, leaving 3 bases of the junction unmatched. Germline CDR1 is WNHNN and CDR2 is SYGVQD (reference sequence). The CDR3 sequence is 13 residues long. The CDR3 here is CASSLDRGQPQHF. CDR3 nucleotide sequence: TGCGCCAGCAGTCTAGACAGGGGGCAGCCCCAGCATTTT.

This clone appeared a few times. The chain links TRBV19 to TRBJ2-2; 8 bases fit TRBD1. Germline assignment: CDR1 LNHDA and CDR2 SQIVND (reference sequence). The junction had 6 bases not matched to a gene; V was cut back by 7 bases and J by 2 bases. This CDR3 spans 15 amino acids. CDR3 in amino acids: CASTTQGVNTGELFF. The CDR3 bases are TGTGCCAGTACTACACAGGGGGTAAACACCGGGGAGCTGTTTTTT.